The 4 T cell receptor beta chains reported below all come from one sample, sequenced in a study of CD8 T cells in Susac syndrome. Random hexamers served to reverse transcribe about 0.45 to 1 ug RNA. Each CDR3 protein is one row after TCRdb ran MiXCR on the immunoSEQ multiplex PCR reads. The sample shows 150,000 to 200,000 distinct CDR3 sequences, more than 90% of them seen only once. Sequencing was carried out using CD4+ T cells from PBMCs. The receptors come from a human donor with Susac syndrome.

The chain carries TRBV4-1 and TRBJ2-1, with 7 bases lining up with TRBD2. This CDR3 has 15 residues. J was trimmed by 8 bases and V by 1 base; bases with no gene match: 8. Per the germline V gene, CDR1 is MGHRA and CDR2 is YSYEKL. The CDR3 protein is CASSQGASGWDEQFF. The CDR3 DNA reads as TGCGCCAGCAGCCAAGGGGCTAGCGGTTGGGATGAGCAGTTCTTC.

In the case of this clonotype: A read error may account for a junction end that differs from germline. This chain uses TRBV12-5 with TRBJ1-2; D remains ambiguous. The CDR3 runs to 12 residues. Germline V CDR1 and CDR2: LGHNT, FRNRAP. CDR3 loop: CASGLGVLSPSF. DNA of the CDR3: TGTGCTAGTGGTTTGGGCGTCCTATCCCCCTCCTTC.

The CDR3 protein is CASSELGGKGSNEQFF. The CDR3 DNA reads as TGTGCCAGCAGTGAATTGGGTGGAAAGGGGAGCAATGAGCAGTTCTTC. J is TRBJ2-1 and V is TRBV25-1; D possibly matches TRBD1 or TRBD2 (5 bases each). Trimming took 1 base from V and 6 from J, leaving 16 bases between them. Germline-derived CDR1 and CDR2 are MGHDK and SYGVNS. CDR3 size: 16 residues.

The V and J genes are TRBV11-2 and TRBJ1-2; D perhaps matches TRBD1 (5 bases). Germline V lookup: CDR1 SGHAT, CDR2 FQNNGV. Trimming took off 7 bases at V and 3 bases at J, with 12 bases between the two ends. This CDR3 has 13 residues. The CDR3 here is CASTSGAHYGYTF. Here the CDR3 DNA reads TGTGCCAGCACCAGCGGGGCTCACTATGGCTACACCTTC.